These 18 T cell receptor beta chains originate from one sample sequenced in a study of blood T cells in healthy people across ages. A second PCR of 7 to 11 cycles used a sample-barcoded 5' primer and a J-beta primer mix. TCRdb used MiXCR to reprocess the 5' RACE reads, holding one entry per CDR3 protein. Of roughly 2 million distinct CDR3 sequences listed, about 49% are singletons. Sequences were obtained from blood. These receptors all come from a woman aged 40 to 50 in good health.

This CDR3 is CASSLGINRSPQETQYF. CDR3 nucleotides: TGTGCCAGCAGTTTGGGGATCAACAGGAGTCCACAAGAGACCCAGTACTTC. J is TRBJ2-5 and V is TRBV12-3 or TRBV12-4, with a possible D match to TRBD1 (5 bases). V was cut by 3 bases and J by 2 bases, with 19 bases left in between. This CDR3 comprises 17 residues.

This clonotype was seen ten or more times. This CDR3 is CASSSRTGGYGYTF. The CDR3 nucleotides read TGTGCCAGCAGCTCACGGACAGGGGGCTATGGCTACACCTTC. The V gene is TRBV7-2, the J gene TRBJ1-2; 10 nucleotides match TRBD1. The CDR3 loop spans 14 amino acids. Looked up from germline, CDR1 is SGHTA and CDR2 is FQGNSA. Unmatched junction bases numbered 3, after V lost 4 bases and J lost 4 bases.

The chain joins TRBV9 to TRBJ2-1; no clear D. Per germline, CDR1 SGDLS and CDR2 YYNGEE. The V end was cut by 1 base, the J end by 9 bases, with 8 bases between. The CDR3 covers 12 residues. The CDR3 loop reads CASSVRLGEQFF. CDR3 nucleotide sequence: TGTGCCAGCAGCGTAAGACTCGGTGAGCAGTTCTTC.

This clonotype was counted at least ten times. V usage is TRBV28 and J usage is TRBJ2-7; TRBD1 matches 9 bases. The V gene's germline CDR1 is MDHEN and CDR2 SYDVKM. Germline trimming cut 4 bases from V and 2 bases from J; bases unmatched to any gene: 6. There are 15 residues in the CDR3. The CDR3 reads CASSSPGQGPYEQYF. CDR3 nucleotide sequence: TGTGCCAGCAGTTCGCCGGGACAGGGCCCCTACGAGCAGTACTTC.

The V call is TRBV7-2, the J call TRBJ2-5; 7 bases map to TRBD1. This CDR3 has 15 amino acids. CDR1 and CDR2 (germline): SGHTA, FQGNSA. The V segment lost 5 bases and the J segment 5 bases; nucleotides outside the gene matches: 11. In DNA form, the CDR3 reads TGTGCCAGCAGCCACCGGGACAGCCTTCGGGAGACCCAGTACTTC. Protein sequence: CASSHRDSLRETQYF.

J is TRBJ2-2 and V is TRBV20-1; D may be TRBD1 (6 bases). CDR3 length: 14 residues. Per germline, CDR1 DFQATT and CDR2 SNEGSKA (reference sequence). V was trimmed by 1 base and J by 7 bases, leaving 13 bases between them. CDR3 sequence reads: CSARVTGPIGELFF. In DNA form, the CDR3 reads TGCAGTGCTAGAGTCACAGGGCCAATCGGGGAGCTGTTTTTT.

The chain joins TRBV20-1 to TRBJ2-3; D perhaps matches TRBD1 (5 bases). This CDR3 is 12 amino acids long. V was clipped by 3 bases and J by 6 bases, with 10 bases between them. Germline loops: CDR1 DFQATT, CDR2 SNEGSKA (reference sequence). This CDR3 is CSASFPGDTQYF. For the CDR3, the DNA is TGCAGTGCTAGTTTTCCAGGGGATACGCAGTATTTT.

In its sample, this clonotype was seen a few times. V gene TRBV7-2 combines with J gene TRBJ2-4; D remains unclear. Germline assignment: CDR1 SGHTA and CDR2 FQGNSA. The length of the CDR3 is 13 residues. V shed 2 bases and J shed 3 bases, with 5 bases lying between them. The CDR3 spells CASSLFSKNIQYF. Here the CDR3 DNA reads TGTGCCAGCAGCTTATTTAGCAAAAACATTCAGTACTTC.

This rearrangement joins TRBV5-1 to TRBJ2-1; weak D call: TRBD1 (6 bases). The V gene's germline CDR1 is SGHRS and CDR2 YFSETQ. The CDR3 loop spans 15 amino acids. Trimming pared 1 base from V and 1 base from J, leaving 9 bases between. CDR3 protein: CASSLIQGSYNEQFF. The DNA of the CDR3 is TGCGCCAGCAGCTTGATCCAGGGGTCCTACAATGAGCAGTTCTTC.

The CDR3 sequence is CASSYSFEGVGGEETQYF. For the CDR3, the DNA is TGTGCCAGCAGTTACTCGTTTGAAGGTGTAGGCGGGGAAGAGACCCAGTACTTC. The chain recombines TRBV6-2 or TRBV6-3 with TRBJ2-5; a weak D match, TRBD2 (6 bases). Between the trimmed V and J ends, which lost 0 bases and 3 bases, there was a span of 20 bases. The germline V gene has CDR1 MNHEY and CDR2 SVGEGT. The CDR3 has 18 amino acids.

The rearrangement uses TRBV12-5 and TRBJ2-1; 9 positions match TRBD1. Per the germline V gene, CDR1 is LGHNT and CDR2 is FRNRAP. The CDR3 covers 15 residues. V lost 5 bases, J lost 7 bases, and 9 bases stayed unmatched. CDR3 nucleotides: TGTGCTAGTGGTAACAGGGGGCTCCTCGCTAATGAGCAGTTCTTC. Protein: CASGNRGLLANEQFF.

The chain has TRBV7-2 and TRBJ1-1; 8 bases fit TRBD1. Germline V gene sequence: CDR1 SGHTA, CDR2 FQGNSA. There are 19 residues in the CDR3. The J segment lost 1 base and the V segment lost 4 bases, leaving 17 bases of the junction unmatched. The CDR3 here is CASSSARTGTVRWNTEAFF. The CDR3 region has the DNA TGTGCCAGCAGCTCCGCCCGGACAGGGACCGTCAGATGGAACACTGAAGCTTTCTTT.

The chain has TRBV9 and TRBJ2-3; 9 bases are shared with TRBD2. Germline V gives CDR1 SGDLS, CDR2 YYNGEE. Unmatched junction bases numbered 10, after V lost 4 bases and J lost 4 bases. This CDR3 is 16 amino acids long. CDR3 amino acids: CASSLGAGGQSDTQYF. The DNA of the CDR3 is TGTGCCAGCAGCTTAGGGGCGGGGGGGCAGTCAGATACGCAGTATTTT.

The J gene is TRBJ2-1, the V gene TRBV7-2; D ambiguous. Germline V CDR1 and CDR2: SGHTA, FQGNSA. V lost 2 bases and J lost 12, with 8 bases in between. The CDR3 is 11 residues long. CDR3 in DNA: TGTGCCAGCAGCTTAAACCTTCCGCAGTTCTTC. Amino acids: CASSLNLPQFF.

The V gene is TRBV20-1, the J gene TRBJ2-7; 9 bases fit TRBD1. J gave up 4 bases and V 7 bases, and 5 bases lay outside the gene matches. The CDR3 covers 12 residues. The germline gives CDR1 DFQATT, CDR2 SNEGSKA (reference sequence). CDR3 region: CSGLGQGYEQYF. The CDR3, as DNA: TGCAGTGGTTTGGGACAGGGTTACGAGCAGTACTTC.

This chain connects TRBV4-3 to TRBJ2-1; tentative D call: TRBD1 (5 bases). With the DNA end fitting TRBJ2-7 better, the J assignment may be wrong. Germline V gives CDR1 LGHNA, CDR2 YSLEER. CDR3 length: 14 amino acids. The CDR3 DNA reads TGCGCCAGCAGCCAAGATTCAGGGTACAATGAGCAGTACTTC. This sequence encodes CASSQDSGYNEQYF.

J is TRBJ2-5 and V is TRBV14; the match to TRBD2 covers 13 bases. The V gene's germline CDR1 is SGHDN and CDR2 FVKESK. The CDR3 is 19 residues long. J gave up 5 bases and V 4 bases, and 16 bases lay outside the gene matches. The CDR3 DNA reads TGTGCCAGCAGCCCCTCCTGGACTAGCGGGGGCTACATGGTGGAGACCCAGTACTTC. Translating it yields CASSPSWTSGGYMVETQYF.

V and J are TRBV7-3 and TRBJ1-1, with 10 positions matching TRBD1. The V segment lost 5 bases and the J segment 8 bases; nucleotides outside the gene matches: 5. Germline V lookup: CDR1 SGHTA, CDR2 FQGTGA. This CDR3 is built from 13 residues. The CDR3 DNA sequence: TGTGCCAGCAGCCCGGACAGGGGGTTCGAAGCTTTCTTT. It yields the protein CASSPDRGFEAFF.